The 21 T cell receptor beta chains in this list originate from one sample, sequenced in a study of T cells in Graves' hyperthyroidism and ophthalmopathy. Authors of the study amplified TCR beta CDR3 regions from RNA transcripts. When the TCR CDR3 underwent first-round RT-PCR, the HTBI primer set was used. TCRdb called the multiplex PCR reads again in MiXCR, with one record for every CDR3 protein. The table shows fewer than 350,000 distinct CDR3 sequences, with 15% to 20% occurring only once. The source material was blood. These receptors came from a man aged 45-65 years with Graves' ophthalmopathy.

This clonotype was recorded a few times. This CDR3 is CATGWNTDTQYF. Here the CDR3 DNA reads TGTGCTACCGGGTGGAACACAGATACGCAGTATTTT. The genes are TRBV5-6 and TRBJ2-3; no firm D call. Germline V lookup: CDR1 SGHDT, CDR2 YYEEEE. The CDR3 runs 12 residues.

The chain links TRBV29-1 to TRBJ2-1; 12 nucleotides agree with TRBD2. The CDR3 spans 15 residues. The junction had 8 bases not matched to a gene; V was cut back by 3 bases and J by 8 bases. The germline gives CDR1 SQVTM, CDR2 ANQGSEA. The CDR3 DNA is TGCAGCGTTGAGGCTAGCGGGAGGGCATGGTATGAGCAGTTCTTC. This translates into CSVEASGRAWYEQFF.

This chain joins TRBV5-6 and TRBJ1-5; D is ambiguous. The CDR3 is 12 amino acids. Per the germline V gene, CDR1 is SGHDT and CDR2 is YYEEEE. Trimming left V 4 bases short and J 11 bases short, with 13 bases between. The CDR3 bases are TGTGCCAGCAGCCTATCGAATGGGGCCCAGCATTTT. This encodes CASSLSNGAQHF. Full variable domain (outside the CDR3, taken from reference TRBV5-6 and TRBJ1-5): DAGVTQSPTHLIKTRGQQVTLRCSPKSGHDTVSWYQQALGQGPQFIFQYYEEEERQRGNFPDRFSGHQFPNYSSELNVNALLLGDSALYLCASSLSNGAQHFGDGTRLSIL.

Ten or more counts support this clonotype. The chain links TRBV27 to TRBJ1-6, with 9 bases aligning to TRBD1. The ends lost 3 bases at V and 7 bases at J; junction bases unmatched: 16. CDR1 and CDR2 (germline): MNHEY, SMNVEV (reference sequence). This CDR3 is built from 19 residues. The CDR3 protein is CASSFRPSTPGQGNSPLHF. CDR3 bases: TGTGCCAGCAGTTTCCGTCCTTCAACACCGGGACAGGGCAATTCACCCCTCCACTTT.

This rearrangement joins TRBV27 to TRBJ1-1; D is uncertain. V was shortened by 5 bases and J by 4 bases, with 11 bases between the two germline ends. Per germline, CDR1 MNHEY and CDR2 SMNVEV (reference sequence). This CDR3 is 13 amino acids long. The CDR3 bases are TGTGCCAGCAGTAATACAGTGATCACTGAAGCTTTCTTT. This translates into CASSNTVITEAFF.

This clonotype was recorded many times. The J gene is TRBJ2-7, the V gene TRBV7-9; tentative D call: TRBD1 (5 bases). Germline CDR1 and CDR2: SEHNR and FQNEAQ (reference sequence). This CDR3 is 14 amino acids long. The V end lost 5 bases, the J end lost 2 bases, and 13 bases lay between the germline ends. CDR3 residues: CASSPPTATYEQYF. The CDR3 region has the DNA TGTGCCAGCAGCCCCCCGACAGCGACCTACGAGCAGTACTTC. The variable domain in full, with the rest retrieved from reference TRBV7-9 and TRBJ2-7, is DTGVSQNPRHKITKRGQNVTFRCDPISEHNRLYWYRQTLGQGPEFLTYFQNEAQLEKSRLLSDRFSAERPKGSFSTLEIQRTEQGDSAMYLCASSPPTATYEQYFGPGTRLTVT.

This clonotype was detected many times. This chain connects TRBV7-3 to TRBJ2-1, with D possibly called TRBD1 or TRBD2 (7 bases each). The CDR3 consists of 15 residues. Germline values: CDR1 SGHTA, CDR2 FQGTGA. The V gene lost 3 bases and the J gene lost 4 bases, with 13 bases spanning the gap. CDR3 sequence: CASSFQGGPYNEQFF. CDR3 coding DNA: TGTGCCAGCAGCTTCCAGGGGGGGCCTTACAATGAGCAGTTCTTC.

This clonotype was detected a few times. This rearrangement joins TRBV20-1 to TRBJ2-5; D remains unclear. V dropped 0 bases and J dropped 2 bases, with 7 bases sitting between them. The germline V gene encodes CDR1 DFQATT and CDR2 SNEGSKA (reference sequence). CDR3 length equals 13 residues. The CDR3, as DNA: TGCAGTGCTAGAGACCCAAATCAAGAGACCCAGTACTTC. Translating gives CSARDPNQETQYF.

This clonotype was detected ten times or more. V is TRBV9 and J is TRBJ1-4; D uncertain. Germline V gene sequence: CDR1 SGDLS, CDR2 YYNGEE. This CDR3 has 14 residues. Trimming took off 0 bases at V and 5 bases at J, with 8 bases between the two ends. This chain's CDR3 is CASSVGGPNEKLFF. The DNA for the CDR3 is TGTGCCAGCAGCGTAGGGGGTCCCAATGAAAAACTGTTTTTT.

This clonotype was detected ten times or more. V is TRBV11-2 and J is TRBJ2-7; D gene ambiguous. The ends were cut back, 5 bases at V and 0 bases at J, with 20 bases in the middle. The germline V gene has CDR1 SGHAT and CDR2 FQNNGV. The CDR3 consists of 17 residues. The CDR3 DNA sequence: TGTGCCAGCAGCCGTACGAACGTACCGACCTCCTCCTACGAGCAGTACTTC. It translates to CASSRTNVPTSSYEQYF.

This chain uses TRBV6-4 with TRBJ2-1, with 12 bases identical to TRBD2. In germline, CDR1 is MRHNA, CDR2 SNTAGT. V dropped 2 bases and J dropped 10; count of bases not matched to a gene: 3. This CDR3 is built from 14 residues. CDR3 sequence reads: CASSDRLAGGEQFF. CDR3 nucleotides: TGTGCCAGCAGTGACAGGCTAGCGGGAGGGGAGCAGTTCTTC.

The chain couples TRBV9 to TRBJ1-5; D is unresolved. Trimming removed 0 bases at V and 4 bases at J, with 5 bases between. The germline V gene has CDR1 SGDLS and CDR2 YYNGEE. The CDR3 covers 13 residues. In DNA, the CDR3 is TGTGCCAGCAGCGTAGGGCCTAATCAGCCCCAGCATTTT. Translated, it gives CASSVGPNQPQHF.

V is TRBV7-9 and J is TRBJ2-5; no firm D call. V was pared by 5 bases and J by 9 bases, with 10 bases between. The CDR3 is 11 residues long. Germline assignment: CDR1 SEHNR and CDR2 FQNEAQ (reference sequence). The CDR3 sequence: CASSPDEAQYF. The CDR3 DNA sequence: TGTGCCAGCAGCCCCGATGAGGCCCAGTACTTC.

This clonotype showed up many times. As DNA, the CDR3 is TGTGCCAGCAGCGTAGCTAGGACCGGGGAGCTGTTTTTT. It translates to CASSVARTGELFF. The V gene is TRBV9, the J gene TRBJ2-2; D is ambiguous. The length of the CDR3 is 13 residues. The V end lost 0 bases, the J end lost 5 bases, and 5 bases lay between the germline ends. Germline CDR1 reads SGDLS; CDR2 reads YYNGEE.

In this sample, this clonotype turned up a few times. The chain links TRBV30 to TRBJ2-7, with 12 bases fitting TRBD1. Germline CDR1 GTSNPN, CDR2 SVGIG (reference sequence). Trimming cost V 4 bases and J 3 bases; bases outside gene matches: 7. The CDR3 runs to 15 residues. As DNA, the CDR3 is TGTGCCTGGAACCCTGGGACAGGGGGCGGCTACGAGCAGTACTTC. Encoded protein: CAWNPGTGGGYEQYF.

This chain joins TRBV6-6 and TRBJ2-3, with D perhaps assigned TRBD1 or TRBD2 (5 bases each). Germline lookup yields CDR1 MNHNY and CDR2 SVGAGI (reference sequence). V gave up 0 bases and J gave up 1 base, with 20 bases separating them. This CDR3 has 19 residues. DNA for the CDR3: TGTGCCAGCAGTTACTCGGATTCGTGGGGGTCCAAGGGCACAGATACGCAGTATTTT. Protein: CASSYSDSWGSKGTDTQYF.

This clonotype was counted only a few times. The chain combines TRBV19 with TRBJ2-2; D is unresolved. The CDR3 runs 15 residues. Germline V gene lookup returns CDR1 LNHDA and CDR2 SQIVND (reference sequence). V was cut by 3 bases and J by 0 bases, with 8 bases left in between. In nucleotides, the CDR3 is TGTGCCAGTAGTATTTTTGAGACGAACACCGGGGAGCTGTTTTTT. It yields the protein CASSIFETNTGELFF.

The V gene is TRBV20-1, the J gene TRBJ1-6; TRBD1 is a possible D gene (5 bases). Germline-derived CDR1 and CDR2 are DFQATT and SNEGSKA (reference sequence). V was pared by 5 bases and J by 8 bases, with 10 bases between. The length of the CDR3 is 12 residues. The CDR3 protein is CSAGQTDSPLHF. DNA of the CDR3: TGCAGTGCTGGCCAGACAGATTCACCCCTCCACTTT.

Many counts were recorded for this clonotype. The chain joins TRBV11-2 to TRBJ2-3, with 11 bases matching TRBD2. The CDR3 is made up of 16 amino acids. Germline CDR1 is SGHAT and CDR2 is FQNNGV. V was clipped by 2 bases and J by 6 bases; unmatched bases: 7. The CDR3 spells CASSLMGLAGGDTQYF. As DNA, the CDR3 is TGTGCCAGCAGCTTAATGGGGCTAGCGGGGGGTGATACGCAGTATTTT.

CDR3 sequence: CASSLYTSGSLIEQFF. Written as DNA, the CDR3 is TGTGCCAGCAGTTTATATACTAGCGGGAGTCTGATTGAGCAGTTCTTC. This chain connects TRBV28 to TRBJ2-1, with 11 bases that match TRBD2. Per the germline V gene, CDR1 is MDHEN and CDR2 is SYDVKM. The CDR3 has 16 residues. V gave up 1 base and J gave up 9 bases; unmatched junction bases: 8.

The chain links TRBV27 to TRBJ1-6, with D tentatively TRBD1 (5 bases). CDR3 length: 16 amino acids. Germline assignment: CDR1 MNHEY and CDR2 SMNVEV (reference sequence). V lost 4 bases to trimming and J lost 9 bases, with 19 bases between them. The chain's CDR3 is CASSSWTFWGGSPLHF. The CDR3 DNA follows: TGTGCCAGCAGTTCCTGGACGTTCTGGGGGGGTTCACCCCTCCACTTT.